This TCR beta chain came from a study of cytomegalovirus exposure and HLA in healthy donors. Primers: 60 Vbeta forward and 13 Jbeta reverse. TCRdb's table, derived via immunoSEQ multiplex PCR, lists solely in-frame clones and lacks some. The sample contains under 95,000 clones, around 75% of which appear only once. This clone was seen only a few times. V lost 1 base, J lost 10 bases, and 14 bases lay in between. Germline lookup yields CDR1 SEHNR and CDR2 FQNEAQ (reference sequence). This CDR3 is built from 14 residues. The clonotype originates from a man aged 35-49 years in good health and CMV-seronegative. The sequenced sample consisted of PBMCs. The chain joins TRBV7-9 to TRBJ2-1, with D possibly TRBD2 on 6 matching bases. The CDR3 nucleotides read TGTGCCAGCAGCTTAGAAGTGGGAGGAGTAGAGCAGTTCTTC. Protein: CASSLEVGGVEQFF.